Below, one T cell receptor beta chain is given with its context. This record comes from a study of patients and donors after allogeneic stem cell transplantation. TCRdb re-called the RT-PCR reads through MiXCR, storing one row per CDR3 protein. Seen here are fewer than 60,000 distinct CDR3 sequences, 13% observed once, and the top ten hold less than 35%. V dropped 5 bases and J dropped 5; count of bases not matched to a gene: 16. CDR3 length: 17 residues. Germline V gene data show CDR1 as MNHEY and CDR2 as SMNVEV (reference sequence). V usage is TRBV27 and J usage is TRBJ2-7; 9 bases align to TRBD1. The sequence came from a human donor who was either an allogeneic HSCT recipient or a stem cell or donor lymphocyte infusion donor (not recorded which). It is not recorded whose cells these are; they may come from a transplant donor. Source material: blood, either unsorted or a sorted T cell fraction (not recorded which). CDR3 sequence reads: CASSPGQGTAPFHEQYF. The CDR3 DNA reads as TGTGCCAGCAGTCCCGGACAGGGGACGGCCCCATTCCACGAGCAGTACTTC.